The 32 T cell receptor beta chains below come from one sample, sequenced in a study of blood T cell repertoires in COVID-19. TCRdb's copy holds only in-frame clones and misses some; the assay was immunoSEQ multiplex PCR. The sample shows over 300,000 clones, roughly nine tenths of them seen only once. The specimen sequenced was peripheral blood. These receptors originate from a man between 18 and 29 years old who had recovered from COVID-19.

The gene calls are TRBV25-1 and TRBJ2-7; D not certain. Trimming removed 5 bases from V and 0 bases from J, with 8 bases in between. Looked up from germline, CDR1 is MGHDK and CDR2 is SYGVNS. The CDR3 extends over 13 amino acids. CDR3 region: CASSFTNSYEQYF. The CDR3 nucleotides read TGTGCCAGCAGTTTTACAAACTCCTACGAGCAGTACTTC.

DNA for the CDR3: TGTGCCAGCAGTGATTTGGGGGGAGGTTATCAGCCCCAGCATTTT. This codes for CASSDLGGGYQPQHF. V usage is TRBV2 and J usage is TRBJ1-5; D might be TRBD1 (5 bases). Germline-derived CDR1 and CDR2 are SNHLY and FYNNEI. The CDR3 is 15 residues long. V lost 3 bases to trimming and J lost 5 bases, with 14 bases between them. The full variable domain, rest sourced from reference TRBV2 and TRBJ1-5, is EPEVTQTPSHQVTQMGQEVILRCVPISNHLYFYWYRQILGQKVEFLVSFYNNEISEKSEIFDDQFSVERPDGSNFTLKIRSTKLEDSAMYFCASSDLGGGYQPQHFGDGTRLSIL.

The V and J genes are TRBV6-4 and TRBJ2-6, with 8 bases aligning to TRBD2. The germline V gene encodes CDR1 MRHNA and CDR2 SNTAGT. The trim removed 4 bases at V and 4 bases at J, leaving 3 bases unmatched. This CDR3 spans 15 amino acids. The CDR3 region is CASSAGGLGANVLTF. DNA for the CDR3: TGTGCCAGCAGTGCGGGGGGGCTCGGGGCCAACGTCCTGACTTTC.

The CDR3 loop reads CASSLGASGELFF. CDR3 in DNA: TGTGCCAGCAGCTTAGGAGCTTCCGGGGAGCTGTTTTTT. The chain is built from TRBV11-2 and TRBJ2-2, with no clear D. There are 13 residues in the CDR3. The germline V gene has CDR1 SGHAT and CDR2 FQNNGV. V lost 1 base and J lost 6, with 6 bases in between.

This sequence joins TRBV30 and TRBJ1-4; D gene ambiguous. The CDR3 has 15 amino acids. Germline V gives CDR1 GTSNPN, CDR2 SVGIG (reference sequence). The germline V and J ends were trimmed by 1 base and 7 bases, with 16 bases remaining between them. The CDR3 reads CAWSGPGGLSEKLFF. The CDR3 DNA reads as TGTGCCTGGAGTGGCCCCGGAGGGCTCAGTGAAAAACTGTTTTTT.

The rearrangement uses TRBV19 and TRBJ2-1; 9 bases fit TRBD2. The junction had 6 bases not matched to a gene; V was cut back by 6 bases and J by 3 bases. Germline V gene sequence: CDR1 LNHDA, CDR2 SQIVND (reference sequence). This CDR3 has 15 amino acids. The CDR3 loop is CASRRLAANYNEQFF. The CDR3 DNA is TGTGCCAGTAGGAGACTAGCGGCCAACTACAATGAGCAGTTCTTC.

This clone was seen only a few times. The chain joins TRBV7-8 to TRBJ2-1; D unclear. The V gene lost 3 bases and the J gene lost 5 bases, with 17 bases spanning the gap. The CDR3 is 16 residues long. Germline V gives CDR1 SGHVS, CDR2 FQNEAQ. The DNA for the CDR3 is TGTGCCAGCAGCTTCATTGCTCAGACTGAACACAATGAGCAGTTCTTC. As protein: CASSFIAQTEHNEQFF.

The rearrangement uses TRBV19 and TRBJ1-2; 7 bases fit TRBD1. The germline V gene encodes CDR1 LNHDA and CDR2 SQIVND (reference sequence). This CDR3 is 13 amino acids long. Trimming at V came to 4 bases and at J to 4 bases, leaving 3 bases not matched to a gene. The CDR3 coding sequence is TGTGCCAGTAGTAGGGACAGACTCTATGGCTACACCTTC. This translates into CASSRDRLYGYTF.

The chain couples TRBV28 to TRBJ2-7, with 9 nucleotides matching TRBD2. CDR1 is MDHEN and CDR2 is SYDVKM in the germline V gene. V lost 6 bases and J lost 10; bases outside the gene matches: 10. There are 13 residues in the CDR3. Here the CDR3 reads CASRVEGLAGQYF. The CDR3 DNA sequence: TGTGCCAGCAGGGTTGAGGGGCTAGCGGGACAGTACTTC.

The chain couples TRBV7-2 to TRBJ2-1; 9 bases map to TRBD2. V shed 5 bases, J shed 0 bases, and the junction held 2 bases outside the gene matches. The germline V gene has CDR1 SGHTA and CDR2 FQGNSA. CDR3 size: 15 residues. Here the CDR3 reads CASSTTSGSYNEQFF. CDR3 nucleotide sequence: TGTGCCAGCAGCACGACTAGCGGCTCCTACAATGAGCAGTTCTTC.

The CDR3 loop reads CASSQVRQVLTEAFF. CDR3 coding DNA: TGCGCCAGCAGCCAAGTACGACAGGTACTCACTGAAGCTTTCTTT. The chain recombines TRBV4-1 with TRBJ1-1; tentatively, D is TRBD1 (6 bases). The CDR3 consists of 15 residues. In germline, CDR1 is MGHRA, CDR2 YSYEKL. V was pared by 1 base and J by 4 bases, with 13 bases between.

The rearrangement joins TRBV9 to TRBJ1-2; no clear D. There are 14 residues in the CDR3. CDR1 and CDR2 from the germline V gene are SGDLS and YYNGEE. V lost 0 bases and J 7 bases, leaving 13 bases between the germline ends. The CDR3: CASSVAAGSRGYTF. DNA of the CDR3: TGTGCCAGCAGCGTAGCGGCGGGCTCGCGTGGCTACACCTTC.

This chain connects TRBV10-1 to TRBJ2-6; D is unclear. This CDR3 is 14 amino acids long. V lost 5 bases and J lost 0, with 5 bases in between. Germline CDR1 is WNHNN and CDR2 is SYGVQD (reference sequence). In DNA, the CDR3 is TGCGCCAGCAGTCCCCGCTCTGGGGCCAACGTCCTGACTTTC. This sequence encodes CASSPRSGANVLTF.

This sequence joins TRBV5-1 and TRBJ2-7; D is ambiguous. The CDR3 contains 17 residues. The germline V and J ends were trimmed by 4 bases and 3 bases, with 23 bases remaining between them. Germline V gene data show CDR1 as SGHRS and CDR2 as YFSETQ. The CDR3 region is CASSRSVGGLTYYEQYF. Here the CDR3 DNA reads TGCGCCAGCAGCAGGAGCGTGGGTGGCCTAACCTACTACGAGCAGTACTTC.

The chain's CDR3 is CASSGTNHEQYF. CDR3 bases: TGTGCCAGCAGCGGGACTAACCACGAGCAGTACTTC. This rearrangement joins TRBV25-1 to TRBJ2-7; the match to TRBD2 covers 7 bases. Germline CDR1 reads MGHDK; CDR2 reads SYGVNS. V shed 6 bases and J 5 bases; nucleotides not matched to a gene: 4. This CDR3 contains 12 residues.

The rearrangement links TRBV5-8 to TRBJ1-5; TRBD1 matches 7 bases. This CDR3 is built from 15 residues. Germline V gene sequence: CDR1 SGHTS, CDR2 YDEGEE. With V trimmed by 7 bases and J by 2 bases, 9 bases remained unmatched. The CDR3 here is CASGAGTGGNQPQHF. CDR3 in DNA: TGTGCCAGCGGGGCAGGAACAGGGGGCAATCAGCCCCAGCATTTT.

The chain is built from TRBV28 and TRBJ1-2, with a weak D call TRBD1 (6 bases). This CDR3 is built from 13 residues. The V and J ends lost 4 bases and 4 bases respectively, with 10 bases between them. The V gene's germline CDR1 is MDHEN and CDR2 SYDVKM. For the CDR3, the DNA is TGTGCCAGCAGTTCCCCGGACAGCTATGGCTACACCTTC. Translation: CASSSPDSYGYTF.

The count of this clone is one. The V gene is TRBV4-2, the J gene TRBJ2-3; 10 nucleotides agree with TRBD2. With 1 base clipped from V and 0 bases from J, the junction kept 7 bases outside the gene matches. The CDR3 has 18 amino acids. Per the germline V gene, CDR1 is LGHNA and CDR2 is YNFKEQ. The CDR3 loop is CASSQAAGGLASTDTQYF. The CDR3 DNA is TGTGCCAGCAGCCAAGCAGCGGGAGGGCTTGCTAGCACAGATACGCAGTATTTT.

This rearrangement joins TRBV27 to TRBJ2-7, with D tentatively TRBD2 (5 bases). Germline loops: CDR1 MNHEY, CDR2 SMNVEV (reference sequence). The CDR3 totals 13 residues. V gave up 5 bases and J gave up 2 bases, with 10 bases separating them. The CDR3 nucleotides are TGTGCCAGCAGTATCGGGGAACCCTACGAGCAGTACTTC. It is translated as CASSIGEPYEQYF.

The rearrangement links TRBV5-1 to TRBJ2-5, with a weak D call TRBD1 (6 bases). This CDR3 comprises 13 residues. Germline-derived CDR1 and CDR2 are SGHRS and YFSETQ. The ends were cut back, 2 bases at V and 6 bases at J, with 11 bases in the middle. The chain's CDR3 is CASSFNRDKTQYF. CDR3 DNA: TGCGCCAGCAGCTTTAACAGGGACAAGACCCAGTACTTC.

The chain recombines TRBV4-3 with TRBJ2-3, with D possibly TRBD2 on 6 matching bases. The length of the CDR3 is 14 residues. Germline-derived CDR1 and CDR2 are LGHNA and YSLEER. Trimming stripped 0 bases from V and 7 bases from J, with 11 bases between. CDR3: CASSQDGRGNTQYF. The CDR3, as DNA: TGCGCCAGCAGCCAAGATGGGCGGGGAAATACGCAGTATTTT.

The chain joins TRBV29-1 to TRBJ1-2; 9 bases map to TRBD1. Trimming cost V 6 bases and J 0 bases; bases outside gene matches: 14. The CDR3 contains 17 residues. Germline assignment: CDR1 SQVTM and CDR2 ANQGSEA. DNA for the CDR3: TGCAGCGTGACGGTGGGACAGGGCTCTTTAACTAACTATGGCTACACCTTC. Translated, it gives CSVTVGQGSLTNYGYTF.

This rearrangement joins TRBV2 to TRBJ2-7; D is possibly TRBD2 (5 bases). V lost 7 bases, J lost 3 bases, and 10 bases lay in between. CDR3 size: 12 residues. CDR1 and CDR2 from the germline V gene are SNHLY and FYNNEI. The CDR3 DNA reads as TGTGCCAGCACTGGGGAGAGCTACGAGCAGTACTTC. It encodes CASTGESYEQYF.

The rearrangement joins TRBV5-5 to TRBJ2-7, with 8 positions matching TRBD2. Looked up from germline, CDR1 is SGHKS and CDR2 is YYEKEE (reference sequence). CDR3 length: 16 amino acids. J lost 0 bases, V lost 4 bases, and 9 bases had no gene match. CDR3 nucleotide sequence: TGTGCCAGCAGCCTGGGACGAGCGGGGGTCTCCTACGAGCAGTACTTC. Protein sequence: CASSLGRAGVSYEQYF.

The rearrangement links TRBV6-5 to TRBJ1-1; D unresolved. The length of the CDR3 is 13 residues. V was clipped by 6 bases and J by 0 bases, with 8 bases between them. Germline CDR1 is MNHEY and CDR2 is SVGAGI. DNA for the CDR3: TGTGCCAGCAGGGCCGAGGTGAACACTGAAGCTTTCTTT. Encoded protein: CASRAEVNTEAFF.

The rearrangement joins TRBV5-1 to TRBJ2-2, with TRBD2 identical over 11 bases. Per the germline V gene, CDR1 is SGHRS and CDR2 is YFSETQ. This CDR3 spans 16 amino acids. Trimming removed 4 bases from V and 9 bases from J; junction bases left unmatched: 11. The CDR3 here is CASSPVGTSGSRELFF. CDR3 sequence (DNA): TGCGCCAGCAGCCCGGTTGGGACTAGCGGAAGCCGGGAGCTGTTTTTT.

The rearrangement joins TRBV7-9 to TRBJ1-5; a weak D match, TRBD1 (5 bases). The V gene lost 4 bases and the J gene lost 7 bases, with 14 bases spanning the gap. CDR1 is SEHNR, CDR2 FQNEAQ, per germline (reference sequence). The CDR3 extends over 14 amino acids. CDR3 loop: CASSYPGPGQPQHF. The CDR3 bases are TGTGCCAGCAGCTACCCAGGGCCAGGACAGCCCCAGCATTTT.

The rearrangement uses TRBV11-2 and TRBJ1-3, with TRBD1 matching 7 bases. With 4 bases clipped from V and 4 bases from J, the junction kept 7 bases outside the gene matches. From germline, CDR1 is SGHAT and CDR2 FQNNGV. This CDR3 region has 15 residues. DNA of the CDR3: TGTGCCAGCAGCTCCCCGGACAGGCGCGGAAACACCATATATTTT. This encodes CASSSPDRRGNTIYF.

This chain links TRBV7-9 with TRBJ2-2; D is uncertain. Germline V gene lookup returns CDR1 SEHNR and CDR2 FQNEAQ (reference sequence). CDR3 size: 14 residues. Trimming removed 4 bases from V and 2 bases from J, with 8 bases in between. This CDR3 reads CASSSLSNTGELFF. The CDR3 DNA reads TGTGCCAGCAGCTCCCTGTCTAACACCGGGGAGCTGTTTTTT.

CDR3 loop: CTSTRSSGRINIQYF. The CDR3 DNA reads as TGCACCAGCACTCGCAGCAGCGGGAGAATAAACATTCAGTACTTC. This sequence joins TRBV1 and TRBJ2-4; the D call of TRBD2 is as the table states it, not checked on the DNA. TRBV1 is recorded as a pseudogene. The CDR3 covers 15 residues.

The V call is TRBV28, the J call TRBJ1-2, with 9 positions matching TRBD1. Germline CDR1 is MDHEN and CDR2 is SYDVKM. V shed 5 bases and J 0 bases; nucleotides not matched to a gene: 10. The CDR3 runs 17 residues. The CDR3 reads CASSAPGTGTTNYGYTF. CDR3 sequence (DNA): TGTGCCAGCAGTGCTCCCGGGACAGGGACCACTAACTATGGCTACACCTTC.

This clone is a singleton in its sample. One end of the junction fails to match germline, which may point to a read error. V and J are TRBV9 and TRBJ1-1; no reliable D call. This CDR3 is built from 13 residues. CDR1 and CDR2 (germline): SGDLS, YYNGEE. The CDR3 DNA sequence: TGTACCAGCAGCGTGGTGACGGGCACTGAAGCTTTCTTT. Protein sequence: CTSSVVTGTEAFF. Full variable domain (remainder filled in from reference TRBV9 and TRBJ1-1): DSGVTQTPKHLITATGQRVTLRCSPRSGDLSVYWYQQSLDQGLQFLIQYYNGEERAKGNILERFSAQQFPDLHSELNLSSLELGDSALYFCTSSVVTGTEAFFGQGTRLTVV.